Sequencing of this T cell receptor beta chain was carried out in a study of T-cell memory formation after mild COVID-19. Findings and limits, study-wide: Contracting CD4+ clones lay largely in CM and EM, with CD8+ ones residing in EMRA. A second wave of clones peaked on day 37, and their SARS-CoV-2 specificity went unconfirmed. Some clones that responded were present in memory (sampled pre-infection), which suggests cross-reactive memory joined.

The V and J ends lost 6 bases and 4 bases respectively, with 15 bases between them. The CDR3 covers 14 residues. Looked up from germline, CDR1 is SGHRS and CDR2 is YFSETQ. This clonotype was seen at least ten times. Antigen unknown. TCRdb independently ran MiXCR on the 5' RACE reads; one entry per CDR3 protein. This sample yields 500,000 to 650,000 distinct CDR3 sequences, of which approximately 21% are seen a single time; about 8.4% belongs to the top ten. Sequenced material: PBMCs or a T cell subset sorted from them (not recorded which). The clonotype originates from an adult woman who had mild COVID-19 (a few samples of this study predate the infection). Cell type and time point are not known. The rearrangement joins TRBV5-1 to TRBJ2-3; D might be TRBD2 (6 bases). The DNA of the CDR3 is TGCGCCAGCACCCAGGGCGGAGGGTCAGATACGCAGTATTTT. This encodes CASTQGGGSDTQYF.